The text below deals with one TCR beta chain. Antigen: not known. This specimen belongs to a study of shared clonotypes between healthy human individuals. Study-wide context: Three plates each covered CD4 naive and memory; CD8 naive two, CD8 memory one. Study-level findings and limits: It was expected that sequencing depth would affect clonotype sharing among donors. What naive subsets generally showed was a larger estimated richness than memory subsets showed. Non-shared clonotypes showed lower generation probabilities than clonotypes common to all four donors.

The protocol was immunoSEQ multiplex PCR, while the TCRdb copy is restricted to in-frame clones and leaves out a portion. This table holds roughly 700,000 clones, approximately 79% found once. The sequenced material came from memory CD4+ T cells sorted from blood. Noted subset: CD45RA-negative fraction. The origin of this receptor is a woman younger than 45 in good health.

The CDR3 reads CASSPTSTLESYTF. The CDR3 bases are TGTGCCAGCAGTCCAACGAGCACCCTCGAAAGCTACACCTTC. The V and J genes are TRBV2 and TRBJ1-2; no clear D. This CDR3 is 14 amino acids long. Germline-derived CDR1 and CDR2 are SNHLY and FYNNEI. The V gene lost 5 bases and the J gene lost 9 bases, with 19 bases spanning the gap.